A single T cell receptor beta chain is shown here with its context. The sample comes from a study of OX40 agonist ivuxolimab in advanced cancers. Profiling relied on immunoSEQ multiplex PCR, and the TCRdb table lists in-frame clones only, not all of them. The sample has 35,000 to 45,000 clones; under 95% are singletons. CDR1 and CDR2 (germline): MNHEY, SVGAGI. The trim removed 7 bases at V and 3 bases at J, leaving 5 bases unmatched. The CDR3 extends over 15 amino acids. This receptor was identified in an adult with an advanced solid tumor such as melanoma, head and neck, liver or kidney cancer. The V and J genes are TRBV6-5 and TRBJ2-2; TRBD2 matches 10 bases. The sequencing used CD4+ or CD8+ T cells sorted from blood, collected in a trial of the OX40 agonist ivuxolimab. CDR3 nucleotides: TGTGCCAGCAACCTACTAGCGGGGTACACCGGGGAGCTGTTTTTT. Amino acid sequence: CASNLLAGYTGELFF.